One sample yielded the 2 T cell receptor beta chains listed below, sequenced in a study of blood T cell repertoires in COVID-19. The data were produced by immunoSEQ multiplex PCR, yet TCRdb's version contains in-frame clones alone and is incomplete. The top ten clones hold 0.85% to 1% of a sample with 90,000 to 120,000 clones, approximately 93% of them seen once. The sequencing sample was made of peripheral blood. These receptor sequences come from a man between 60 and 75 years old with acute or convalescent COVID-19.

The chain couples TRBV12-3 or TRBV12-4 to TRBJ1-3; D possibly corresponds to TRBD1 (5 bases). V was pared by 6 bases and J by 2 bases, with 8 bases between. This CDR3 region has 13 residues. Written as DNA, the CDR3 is TGTGCCAGCAGGCAGGGTGCTGGAAACACCATATATTTT. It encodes CASRQGAGNTIYF.

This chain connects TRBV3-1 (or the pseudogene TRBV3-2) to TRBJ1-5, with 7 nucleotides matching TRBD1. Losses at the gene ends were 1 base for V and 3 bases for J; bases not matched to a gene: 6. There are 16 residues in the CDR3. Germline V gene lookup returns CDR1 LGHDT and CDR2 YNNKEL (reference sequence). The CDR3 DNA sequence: TGTGCCAGCAGCCAAGGCCCAGGGGGTAACAATCAGCCCCAGCATTTT. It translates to CASSQGPGGNNQPQHF.